One sample yielded the 21 T cell receptor beta chains listed below, sequenced in a study of beta chain features in type 1 diabetes (dated by TCRdb to about 2018). Study-wide findings and limitations: In all four CD4+ subsets, TCRB CDR3 length was moderately but significantly shorter in type 1 diabetes patients.

The antigens these receptors bind are not known. Library preparation used the immunoSEQ multiplex PCR assay. The entire isolated RNA was reverse transcribed using the High Capacity cDNA Reverse Transcription Kit, and thus expressed TCRB transcripts were sequenced. TCRdb's version of the immuneACCESS table is confined to in-frame rearrangements and falls short of the full clone set. An unresolved V gene accounts for under half of the shortfall where checked; the remainder is of unknown origin. In this sample the table shows over 120,000 clones, less than 15% of which occur a single time. The ten largest account for approximately 1.3% of the sample. Sequenced input: central memory CD4+ T cells from blood. The receptor set was obtained from a man in his late teens or twenties with type 1 diabetes.

This clone was found a few times. J is TRBJ1-4 and V is TRBV27, with 8 bases that match TRBD1. V trimming: 2 bases; J trimming: 8 bases; junction bases outside the gene matches: 7. CDR3 length: 15 residues. Germline CDR1 MNHEY, CDR2 SMNVEV (reference sequence). The CDR3 protein is CASSLMGQASEKLFF. The CDR3 DNA follows: TGTGCCAGCAGTTTAATGGGACAGGCGAGCGAAAAACTGTTTTTT. Full variable domain (outside the CDR3, taken from reference TRBV27 and TRBJ1-4): EAQVTQNPRYLITVTGKKLTVTCSQNMNHEYMSWYRQDPGLGLRQIYYSMNVEVTDKGDVPEGYKVSRKEKRNFPLILESPSPNQTSLYFCASSLMGQASEKLFFGSGTQLSVL.

This chain connects TRBV7-9 to TRBJ1-1; 7 nucleotides line up with TRBD1. With V trimmed by 4 bases and J by 6 bases, 5 bases remained unmatched. CDR3 length: 13 residues. The V gene's germline CDR1 is SEHNR and CDR2 FQNEAQ (reference sequence). The CDR3 loop reads CASSSFTGAEAFF. CDR3 DNA sequence: TGTGCCAGCAGCTCCTTTACAGGGGCTGAAGCTTTCTTT.

The chain couples TRBV7-2 to TRBJ1-6; the match to TRBD1 covers 7 bases. The CDR3 is 15 residues long. CDR1 is SGHTA, CDR2 FQGNSA, per germline. With V trimmed by 6 bases and J by 11 bases, 13 bases remained unmatched. Here the CDR3 reads CASSEAQTGSTPLHF. The CDR3 DNA is TGTGCCAGCAGTGAAGCGCAGACAGGGAGCACACCCCTCCACTTT.

V usage is TRBV4-2 and J usage is TRBJ2-1; 9 positions agree with TRBD2. V lost 0 bases to trimming and J lost 6 bases; unmatched junction nucleotides: 6. Germline assignment: CDR1 LGHNA and CDR2 YNFKEQ. The CDR3 spans 16 residues. This chain's CDR3 is CASSQDGGGAANEQFF. The CDR3 region has the DNA TGTGCCAGCAGCCAAGATGGCGGGGGGGCCGCCAATGAGCAGTTCTTC.

This clone was seen a handful of times. The chain links TRBV4-2 to TRBJ2-3, with D perhaps given as TRBD1 or TRBD2 (7 bases each). Between the trimmed V and J ends, which lost 5 bases and 4 bases, there was a span of 16 bases. CDR1 and CDR2 from the germline V gene are LGHNA and YNFKEQ. The CDR3 runs to 15 residues. CDR3 residues: CASSGVAGGADTQYF. CDR3 DNA: TGTGCCAGCAGCGGGGTAGCAGGGGGGGCAGATACGCAGTATTTT.

The chain carries TRBV5-1 and TRBJ1-1, with a possible D match to TRBD1 (6 bases). The germline V gene encodes CDR1 SGHRS and CDR2 YFSETQ. The CDR3 totals 14 residues. V was cut by 4 bases and J by 3 bases, with 13 bases left in between. The CDR3 bases are TGCGCCAGCAGCCCACAGGGAGAGGACACTGAAGCTTTCTTT. It specifies CASSPQGEDTEAFF.

This clone was counted between two and nine times. The genes are TRBV7-9 and TRBJ2-3, with D possibly being TRBD1 or TRBD2 (5 bases each). Germline V lookup: CDR1 SEHNR, CDR2 FQNEAQ (reference sequence). V gave up 3 bases and J gave up 0 bases, with 10 bases separating them. The CDR3 length is 15 residues. In nucleotides, the CDR3 is TGTGCCAGCAGCTTTGGGGGAGCTAGCACAGATACGCAGTATTTT. It translates to CASSFGGASTDTQYF. Together with reference TRBV7-9 and TRBJ2-3, the CDR3 gives the full variable domain: DTGVSQNPRHKITKRGQNVTFRCDPISEHNRLYWYRQTLGQGPEFLTYFQNEAQLEKSRLLSDRFSAERPKGSFSTLEIQRTEQGDSAMYLCASSFGGASTDTQYFGPGTRLTVL.

This clone was counted a few times. The chain carries TRBV10-3 and TRBJ2-7; 7 bases map to TRBD1. CDR1 and CDR2 from the germline V gene are ENHRY and SYGVKD. V was clipped by 3 bases and J by 1 base; unmatched bases: 6. This CDR3 is built from 15 residues. CDR3 protein: CAISDHTQGSYEQYF. CDR3 nucleotide sequence: TGTGCCATCAGTGACCACACACAGGGGTCCTACGAGCAGTACTTC.

Notes on this clone: A read error may explain this, as a much larger clone is one base away. This chain uses TRBV5-1 with TRBJ2-7; no firm D call. Trimming left V 0 bases short and J 4 bases short, with 2 bases between. Germline V gene sequence: CDR1 SGHRS, CDR2 YFSETQ. The CDR3 length is 11 residues. In nucleotides, the CDR3 is TGCGCCAGCAGCTTGGATTACGAGCAGTACTTC. It translates to CASSLDYEQYF.

This clone was counted between two and nine times. This chain links TRBV14 with TRBJ2-7; weak D call: TRBD2 (6 bases). Germline CDR1 is SGHDN and CDR2 is FVKESK. V lost 1 base, J lost 5 bases, and 15 bases lay in between. This CDR3 comprises 15 residues. CDR3 in amino acids: CASSQGGRKKNEQYF. The CDR3 bases are TGTGCCAGCAGCCAAGGGGGGAGGAAGAAGAACGAGCAGTACTTC.

The chain links TRBV6-1 to TRBJ2-1; D may correspond to TRBD1 or TRBD2 (5 bases each). The CDR3 spans 15 residues. Germline loops: CDR1 MNHNS, CDR2 SASEGT. V was cut by 7 bases and J by 2 bases, with 15 bases left in between. CDR3 sequence reads: CASTPGAATYNEQFF. The DNA of the CDR3 is TGTGCCAGCACCCCCGGGGCCGCAACCTACAATGAGCAGTTCTTC.

This chain uses TRBV20-1 with TRBJ2-7; D unclear. V lost 4 bases and J lost 3, with 7 bases in between. The CDR3 consists of 11 residues. The germline V gene encodes CDR1 DFQATT and CDR2 SNEGSKA (reference sequence). The CDR3 loop is CSAKVLYEQYF. The CDR3 DNA sequence: TGCAGTGCTAAGGTCCTCTACGAGCAGTACTTC.

This chain connects TRBV7-2 to TRBJ2-3; 11 bases match TRBD2. Germline-derived CDR1 and CDR2 are SGHTA and FQGNSA. The CDR3 consists of 18 residues. With V trimmed by 8 bases and J by 0 bases, 13 bases remained unmatched. The CDR3 reads CASALGASGGTSTDTQYF. The CDR3 DNA follows: TGTGCCAGCGCCTTAGGAGCTAGCGGGGGGACTAGCACAGATACGCAGTATTTT. The full variable domain, completed using reference TRBV7-2 and TRBJ2-3, is GAGVSQSPSNKVTEKGKDVELRCDPISGHTALYWYRQSLGQGLEFLIYFQGNSAPDKSGLPSDRFSAERTGGSVSTLTIQRTQQEDSAVYLCASALGASGGTSTDTQYFGPGTRLTVL.

The sample holds a few counts of this clone. J is TRBJ1-2 and V is TRBV7-9; D perhaps matches TRBD1 (6 bases). Germline V gene sequence: CDR1 SEHNR, CDR2 FQNEAQ (reference sequence). CDR3 size: 14 residues. V lost 5 bases and J lost 1, with 11 bases in between. DNA of the CDR3: TGTGCCAGCAGCCAGACAGGTGGTAACTATGGCTACACCTTC. Amino acid sequence: CASSQTGGNYGYTF.

The V call is TRBV6-5, the J call TRBJ2-7; D gene unclear. This CDR3 is built from 13 residues. V was shortened by 2 bases and J by 4 bases, with 9 bases between the two germline ends. Germline assignment: CDR1 MNHEY and CDR2 SVGAGI. The CDR3 bases are TGTGCCAGCAGTTACCGCGGCGGATACGAGCAGTACTTC. Its protein product is CASSYRGGYEQYF.

This clone was found once. V gene TRBV30 combines with J gene TRBJ2-3, with D possibly TRBD2 on 5 matching bases. V gave up 5 bases and J gave up 1 base, with 10 bases separating them. The CDR3 spans 13 residues. Germline V gene sequence: CDR1 GTSNPN, CDR2 SVGIG (reference sequence). CDR3 sequence: CAWEWRGTDTQYF. The DNA of the CDR3 is TGTGCCTGGGAGTGGCGGGGCACAGATACGCAGTATTTT.

The V and J genes are TRBV4-1 and TRBJ1-1; D ambiguous. The V gene's germline CDR1 is MGHRA and CDR2 YSYEKL. Trimming pared 4 bases from V and 0 bases from J, leaving 12 bases between. The CDR3 loop spans 15 amino acids. CDR3 sequence: CASSRTSGMNTEAFF. In nucleotides, the CDR3 is TGCGCCAGCAGCCGCACGTCCGGGATGAACACTGAAGCTTTCTTT.

The sample holds a few counts of this clone. The V call is TRBV29-1, the J call TRBJ2-3, with 7 bases matching TRBD1. The germline gives CDR1 SQVTM, CDR2 ANQGSEA. This CDR3 comprises 14 residues. Germline trimming cut 2 bases from V and 1 base from J; bases unmatched to any gene: 3. Here the CDR3 DNA reads TGCAGCGTTGAACCCCAGGGGGGCACAGATACGCAGTATTTT. The encoded protein is CSVEPQGGTDTQYF.

This chain connects TRBV28 to TRBJ2-5, with 10 bases identical to TRBD2. CDR3 length equals 16 residues. In germline, CDR1 is MDHEN, CDR2 SYDVKM. V lost 10 bases, J lost 5 bases, and 16 bases stayed unmatched. In nucleotides, the CDR3 is TGTGCCACCACAGACCCAGCGGGGGGGCTGGTGGAGACCCAGTACTTC. Protein: CATTDPAGGLVETQYF. Full variable domain (missing parts from reference TRBV28 and TRBJ2-5): DVKVTQSSRYLVKRTGEKVFLECVQDMDHENMFWYRQDPGLGLRLIYFSYDVKMKEKGDIPEGYSVSREKKERFSLILESASTNQTSMYLCATTDPAGGLVETQYFGPGTRLLVL.

This chain links TRBV5-1 with TRBJ2-3, with 8 bases that match TRBD1. The CDR3 contains 15 residues. J lost 1 base, V lost 4 bases, and 5 bases had no gene match. CDR1 and CDR2 (germline): SGHRS, YFSETQ. The CDR3 region is CASSPRGLGTDTQYF. CDR3 in DNA: TGCGCCAGCAGCCCCAGGGGGCTCGGCACAGATACGCAGTATTTT.

The chain links TRBV6-6 to TRBJ2-7, with D maybe TRBD1 (5 bases). V lost 0 bases to trimming and J lost 2 bases, with 8 bases between them. Germline V CDR1 and CDR2: MNHNY, SVGAGI (reference sequence). The CDR3 loop spans 14 amino acids. Here the CDR3 DNA reads TGTGCCAGCAGTTACTCCCAGGGTGCCTACGAGCAGTACTTC. This translates into CASSYSQGAYEQYF.